The T cell receptor (beta chain) under discussion was sequenced for a study of control samples from healthy donors and cancer patients. CDR1 and CDR2 from the germline V gene are MNHEY and SVGEGT. The CDR3 is 13 amino acids. V was clipped by 2 bases and J by 5 bases; unmatched bases: 1. The method was immunoSEQ multiplex PCR; TCRdb's version includes in-frame clones alone and lacks a portion of them. The data show about 220,000 clones, roughly 94% seen once. This rearrangement joins TRBV6-2 or TRBV6-3 to TRBJ2-5, with 8 bases that match TRBD1. This receptor was identified in a man aged 45-65 years in good health. Sequencing used blood. CDR3 loop: CASSYNRGETQYF. The CDR3 DNA reads TGTGCCAGCAGTTACAACAGGGGGGAGACCCAGTACTTC.